This paragraph reports one T cell receptor (beta chain). V lost 1 base to trimming and J lost 9 bases, with 13 bases between them. The CDR3 consists of 13 residues. Germline CDR1 reads SGHDN; CDR2 reads FVKESK. The source of the sample is a study of T cells after somatic rescue of genetic block. TCRdb keeps only in-frame clones here, not all; method: immunoSEQ multiplex PCR. The sample lists tens of thousands of clones; 70% to 90% were seen once. The origin of this receptor is a woman between 18 and 29 years old. J is TRBJ2-7 and V is TRBV14; D remains ambiguous. Material for sequencing was peripheral blood mononuclear cells (PBMCs). The CDR3 DNA reads TGTGCCAGCAGCCAAGCCGGATCTACGACGCAGTACTTC. It encodes CASSQAGSTTQYF. The complete variable domain, with remaining parts taken from reference TRBV14 and TRBJ2-7, reads EAGVTQFPSHSVIEKGQTVTLRCDPISGHDNLYWYRRVMGKEIKFLLHFVKESKQDESGMPNNRFLAERTGGTYSTLKVQPAELEDSGVYFCASSQAGSTTQYFGPGTRLTVT.